This passage covers 31 T cell receptor beta chains from one sample sequenced in a study of human T cells and chemical hapten exposure. TCRdb re-called the RACE reads through MiXCR, storing one row per CDR3 protein. This table has about 52,000 distinct CDR3 sequences, roughly 10% appearing once. Specified time point: patch test 3, about 24 weeks after DPC sensitization. The sample's treatment: therapeutic diphenylcyclopropenone sensitization with weekly scalp DPC. This material consisted of whole blood, taken in connection with sensitization to the hapten diphenylcyclopropenone (DPC). The source of these receptors is a woman in her thirties or forties with alopecia areata. Some clones in this sample may be carry-over from other donors' samples.

This clonotype was picked up a small number of times. The rearrangement links TRBV6-6 to TRBJ1-2; D gene uncertain. The V and J ends lost 0 bases and 6 bases respectively, with 11 bases between them. Germline V CDR1 and CDR2: MNHNY, SVGAGI (reference sequence). This CDR3 has 14 amino acids. CDR3 bases: TGTGCCAGCAGTTACTCCGGCAGGAAGGATGGCTACACCTTC. It yields the protein CASSYSGRKDGYTF.

This chain joins TRBV29-1 and TRBJ2-5; 7 bases align to TRBD1. V dropped 5 bases and J dropped 2; count of bases not matched to a gene: 5. The CDR3 runs to 13 residues. Germline assignment: CDR1 SQVTM and CDR2 ANQGSEA. The CDR3 bases are TGCAGCGTTAGGGGGACAGCTCAAGAGACCCAGTACTTC. Translating it yields CSVRGTAQETQYF.

This clonotype was counted at least ten times. The chain is built from TRBV6-6 and TRBJ1-1; 9 bases line up with TRBD1. The CDR3 spans 15 residues. After removal of 4 bases from V and 4 bases from J, the junction contained 7 bases not matched to a gene. CDR1 and CDR2 from the germline V gene are MNHNY and SVGAGI (reference sequence). The CDR3 here is CASSFTGGYGTEAFF. The CDR3, as DNA: TGTGCCAGCAGTTTCACAGGGGGCTACGGCACTGAAGCTTTCTTT.

This clonotype has at least ten counts. The chain uses TRBV6-4 and TRBJ2-6; perhaps D is TRBD1 or TRBD2 (6 bases each). CDR3 length: 16 residues. Trimming removed 3 bases from V and 3 bases from J, with 12 bases in between. Per germline, CDR1 MRHNA and CDR2 SNTAGT. CDR3 sequence: CASSEEQGGGANVLTF. The CDR3 DNA reads as TGTGCCAGCAGTGAAGAACAGGGAGGTGGGGCCAACGTCCTGACTTTC.

This clonotype was seen ten or more times. This chain uses TRBV2 with TRBJ2-2, with D possibly TRBD2 on 6 matching bases. The CDR3 length is 16 residues. Germline CDR1 reads SNHLY; CDR2 reads FYNNEI. V was trimmed by 5 bases and J by 5 bases, leaving 18 bases between them. CDR3 DNA sequence: TGTGCCAGCAGTACCCTCACGCCCCGGGGGACCGGGGAGCTGTTTTTT. Its protein product is CASSTLTPRGTGELFF.

CDR3 sequence (DNA): TGTGCCAGCAGGAAGACAGGGGGAGTTGAGACCCAGTACTTC. Translating it yields CASRKTGGVETQYF. This chain joins TRBV28 and TRBJ2-5, with 9 bases identical to TRBD1. Germline V lookup: CDR1 MDHEN, CDR2 SYDVKM. The CDR3 covers 14 residues. Trimming at V came to 6 bases and at J to 5 bases, leaving 7 bases not matched to a gene.

This chain uses TRBV5-4 with TRBJ1-1, with unresolved D. V lost 4 bases, J lost 1 base, and 8 bases lay in between. The CDR3 is 13 residues long. From germline, CDR1 is SGHNT and CDR2 YYREEE (reference sequence). As DNA, the CDR3 is TGTGCCAGCAGCCCCCAGGCGAACACTGAAGCTTTCTTT. Translation gives CASSPQANTEAFF.

The chain uses TRBV19 and TRBJ2-5; 9 nucleotides align to TRBD1. Trimming at V came to 9 bases and at J to 5 bases, leaving 7 bases not matched to a gene. This CDR3 is 13 amino acids long. Germline CDR1 LNHDA, CDR2 SQIVND (reference sequence). The CDR3 reads CARSRGTGETQYF. Written as DNA, the CDR3 is TGTGCCAGAAGCCGCGGGACAGGGGAGACCCAGTACTTC.

CDR3 DNA sequence: TGTGCCAGCAGCTCGGTAAAGGGGGCCTTTAATGAGCAGTTCTTC. It is translated as CASSSVKGAFNEQFF. The rearrangement links TRBV7-6 to TRBJ2-1, with 7 bases identical to TRBD1. With V trimmed by 4 bases and J by 7 bases, 10 bases remained unmatched. The CDR3 is made up of 15 amino acids. Germline V gives CDR1 SGHVS, CDR2 FNYEAQ.

The sample holds many counts of this clonotype. The rearrangement joins TRBV6-2 or TRBV6-3 to TRBJ2-7, with D perhaps matching TRBD1 (5 bases). Germline assignment: CDR1 MNHEY and CDR2 SVGEGT. V was pared by 2 bases and J by 1 base, with 9 bases between. CDR3 size: 14 residues. The CDR3 DNA reads as TGTGCCAGCAGTTACGGGGCATCGTCCTACGAGCAGTACTTC. Protein: CASSYGASSYEQYF.

The chain uses TRBV27 and TRBJ2-4; weak D call: TRBD1 (5 bases). Germline CDR1 and CDR2: MNHEY and SMNVEV (reference sequence). The CDR3 extends over 16 amino acids. Deletions cut 5 bases from V and 8 bases from J, with 22 bases between. The CDR3: CASSTIPASGLHIQYF. Here the CDR3 DNA reads TGTGCCAGCAGTACTATACCCGCGTCAGGGTTACACATTCAGTACTTC.

This clonotype was seen a few times. The chain has TRBV30 and TRBJ2-1, with D unresolved. The germline V gene encodes CDR1 GTSNPN and CDR2 SVGIG (reference sequence). The CDR3 covers 14 residues. V was cut by 4 bases and J by 8 bases, with 18 bases left in between. In DNA, the CDR3 is TGTGCCTGGAATTCCGGGCCCTTCCCCCATGAGCAGTTCTTC. Translating gives CAWNSGPFPHEQFF.

This clonotype occurred a few times. The chain is built from TRBV12-3 or TRBV12-4 and TRBJ2-7; unclear D gene. V was cut by 1 base and J by 3 bases, with 4 bases left in between. CDR3 length: 12 amino acids. For the CDR3, the DNA is TGTGCCAGCAGTTTAGGGATCTACGAGCAGTACTTC. Amino acids: CASSLGIYEQYF.

This clonotype was seen ten or more times. The rearrangement links TRBV6-2 or TRBV6-3 to TRBJ2-4; either TRBD1 or TRBD2 may fit D (5 bases each). V lost 2 bases and J lost 1, with 9 bases in between. Germline-derived CDR1 and CDR2 are MNHEY and SVGEGT. CDR3 length equals 15 residues. The CDR3 region has the DNA TGTGCCAGCAGTTACGGGGGTGAGGCCAAAAACATTCAGTACTTC. This gives the protein CASSYGGEAKNIQYF.

This clonotype appeared a few times. The chain links TRBV2 to TRBJ2-2; either TRBD1 or TRBD2 may fit D (5 bases each). V lost 5 bases, J lost 2 bases, and 9 bases lay in between. The V gene's germline CDR1 is SNHLY and CDR2 FYNNEI. This CDR3 has 14 residues. The CDR3: CASSRGFNTGELFF. The CDR3 DNA sequence: TGTGCCAGCAGTCGGGGCTTCAACACCGGGGAGCTGTTTTTT.

The table lists this clonotype with many counts. V gene TRBV6-6 combines with J gene TRBJ2-7, with 7 bases that match TRBD1. This CDR3 region has 14 residues. CDR1 is MNHNY, CDR2 SVGAGI, per germline (reference sequence). After removal of 3 bases from V and 6 bases from J, the junction contained 8 bases not matched to a gene. DNA for the CDR3: TGTGCCAGCAGTTATAGGATAGGGGGCTCCGAGCAGTACTTC. Protein: CASSYRIGGSEQYF.

The CDR3, as DNA: TGCGCCAGCAGCCAGGGGGATCACCTTAACTATGGCTACACCTTC. It translates to CASSQGDHLNYGYTF. The genes are TRBV4-3 and TRBJ1-2, with D tentatively TRBD1 (5 bases). CDR3 length equals 15 residues. Deletions cut 3 bases from V and 1 base from J, with 12 bases between. Germline V CDR1 and CDR2: LGHNA, YSLEER.

The genes are TRBV5-1 and TRBJ1-1, with D perhaps TRBD1 (6 bases). The germline V gene encodes CDR1 SGHRS and CDR2 YFSETQ. CDR3 length: 16 residues. Trimming cost V 1 base and J 5 bases, with 18 bases left between them. The CDR3 DNA is TGCGCCAGCAGCTTGTACGGGGGCGCACGGAAAACTGAAGCTTTCTTT. Residues: CASSLYGGARKTEAFF.

This clonotype has at least ten counts. The rearrangement uses TRBV7-3 and TRBJ2-2; 8 bases map to TRBD2. Trimming removed 0 bases from V and 8 bases from J; junction bases left unmatched: 5. The germline V gene has CDR1 SGHTA and CDR2 FQGTGA. The CDR3 loop spans 15 amino acids. CDR3 region: CASSLTPSGSGELFF. The CDR3 DNA follows: TGTGCCAGCAGCTTAACGCCTAGCGGGTCAGGGGAGCTGTTTTTT.

Only a few counts were recorded for this clonotype. This chain uses TRBV7-6 with TRBJ1-1; the D is unclear. The CDR3 contains 14 residues. Germline CDR1 is SGHVS and CDR2 is FNYEAQ. V shed 5 bases and J shed 1 base, with 11 bases lying between them. CDR3 sequence reads: CASSLHGENTEAFF. As DNA, the CDR3 is TGTGCCAGCAGCCTCCATGGGGAGAACACTGAAGCTTTCTTT.

The chain employs TRBV19 and TRBJ1-6; D gene ambiguous. Looked up from germline, CDR1 is LNHDA and CDR2 is SQIVND (reference sequence). V was pared by 3 bases and J by 11 bases, with 14 bases between. The CDR3 spans 14 residues. This CDR3 reads CASSIAQGRTPLHF. The CDR3 region has the DNA TGTGCCAGTAGTATCGCCCAAGGGAGGACACCCCTCCACTTT.

A few counts support this clonotype. The rearrangement links TRBV29-1 to TRBJ1-2, with TRBD1 as a possible D gene (5 bases). The V and J ends lost 2 bases and 3 bases respectively, with 13 bases between them. The germline V gene encodes CDR1 SQVTM and CDR2 ANQGSEA. The CDR3 extends over 14 amino acids. The CDR3 nucleotides read TGCAGCGTTGAAATTCATGGGGGGGACTATGGCTACACCTTC. Protein product: CSVEIHGGDYGYTF. Combining the CDR3 with reference TRBV29-1 and TRBJ1-2 gives the whole variable domain SAVISQKPSRDICQRGTSLTIQCQVDSQVTMMFWYRQQPGQSLTLIATANQGSEATYESGFVIDKFPISRPNLTFSTLTVSNMSPEDSSIYLCSVEIHGGDYGYTFGSGTRLTVV.

In this sample, this clonotype turned up many times. The rearrangement uses TRBV5-5 and TRBJ1-1; D is ambiguous. The V end was cut by 5 bases, the J end by 1 base, with 12 bases between. The CDR3 spans 14 residues. The germline CDR1 and CDR2 sequences are SGHKS and YYEKEE (reference sequence). CDR3 in DNA: TGTGCCAGCAGTCGAAGGTTACAGAACACTGAAGCTTTCTTT. This codes for CASSRRLQNTEAFF.

This clonotype was counted ten times or more. The CDR3 region is CASSRRGATDTQYF. CDR3 DNA: TGTGCCAGTAGTAGGCGGGGGGCCACAGATACGCAGTATTTT. V is TRBV19 and J is TRBJ2-3; the match to TRBD2 covers 8 bases. This CDR3 contains 14 residues. V lost 4 bases, J lost 2 bases, and 2 bases stayed unmatched. The germline V gene encodes CDR1 LNHDA and CDR2 SQIVND (reference sequence).

J is TRBJ1-1 and V is TRBV19, with 7 bases matching TRBD1. The CDR3 contains 15 residues. Germline V gene lookup returns CDR1 LNHDA and CDR2 SQIVND (reference sequence). Trimming at V came to 3 bases and at J to 4 bases, leaving 8 bases not matched to a gene. The CDR3 loop reads CASSIRQGSGTEAFF. CDR3 DNA sequence: TGTGCCAGTAGTATTCGACAGGGCTCGGGCACTGAAGCTTTCTTT.

This clonotype has at least ten counts. This rearrangement joins TRBV6-6 to TRBJ2-1, with 12 positions matching TRBD2. The CDR3 spans 16 residues. Germline CDR1 MNHNY, CDR2 SVGAGI (reference sequence). The junction had 6 bases not matched to a gene; V was cut back by 4 bases and J by 5 bases. CDR3 nucleotides: TGTGCCAGCAGTTCGGGGGGACTAGCGGGTAACAATGAGCAGTTCTTC. Translation gives CASSSGGLAGNNEQFF.

The chain recombines TRBV4-1 with TRBJ2-1; 11 bases agree with TRBD2. This CDR3 contains 18 residues. Trimming cost V 3 bases and J 6 bases; bases outside gene matches: 13. Germline-derived CDR1 and CDR2 are MGHRA and YSYEKL. The CDR3 reads CASSHPPLLAGALNEQFF. CDR3 sequence (DNA): TGCGCCAGCAGCCATCCCCCCCTACTAGCGGGGGCCCTCAATGAGCAGTTCTTC.

In DNA form, the CDR3 reads TGTGCCAGCAGCTTAGTGGGACCCACCGGGGAGCTGTTTTTT. Translating gives CASSLVGPTGELFF. The chain combines TRBV7-6 with TRBJ2-2; D could derive from TRBD1 or TRBD2 (5 bases each). The CDR3 is made up of 14 amino acids. V was cut by 1 base and J by 4 bases, with 7 bases left in between. The germline V gene encodes CDR1 SGHVS and CDR2 FNYEAQ.

This clonotype was found many times. The chain uses TRBV4-1 and TRBJ1-3; D is perhaps TRBD1 (5 bases). In germline, CDR1 is MGHRA, CDR2 YSYEKL. CDR3 length equals 14 residues. V dropped 4 bases and J dropped 2 bases, with 9 bases sitting between them. The CDR3: CASSRGTAGNTIYF. The CDR3 bases are TGCGCCAGCAGCCGAGGGACGGCTGGAAACACCATATATTTT.

V and J are TRBV7-2 and TRBJ1-1; no definite D call. V dropped 4 bases and J dropped 1 base, with 10 bases sitting between them. CDR3 length: 14 amino acids. Germline V gives CDR1 SGHTA, CDR2 FQGNSA. CDR3 bases: TGTGCCAGCAGCTGGCGACGGTCGAACACTGAAGCTTTCTTT. As protein: CASSWRRSNTEAFF.

This clonotype was observed a handful of times. The rearrangement joins TRBV4-3 to TRBJ2-1, with 9 nucleotides matching TRBD2. This CDR3 comprises 17 residues. Losses at the gene ends were 6 bases for V and 5 bases for J; bases not matched to a gene: 14. CDR1 is LGHNA, CDR2 YSLEER, per germline. DNA of the CDR3: TGCGCCAGCAGTCAACGAGCGGGGGGCAGGATGAACAATGAGCAGTTCTTC. Translation gives CASSQRAGGRMNNEQFF.